These 32 T cell receptor beta chains share one sample of origin, sequenced in a study of human T cells and chemical hapten exposure. TCRdb processed the RACE reads anew with MiXCR; each CDR3 protein has one entry. The table shows around 260,000 distinct CDR3 sequences, with about 8.1% occurring only once. Stated time point: pre-sensitization, week 0. The treatment: therapeutic diphenylcyclopropenone sensitization with weekly scalp DPC. Sequenced material: whole blood, taken in connection with sensitization to the hapten diphenylcyclopropenone (DPC). The receptors shown here come from a woman aged 40 to 50 with alopecia areata. Some clones in this sample may be carry-over from other donors' samples.

This clonotype was seen more than once but under ten times. V is TRBV2 and J is TRBJ1-1, with 7 bases fitting TRBD1. J gave up 9 bases and V 4 bases, and 5 bases lay outside the gene matches. This CDR3 comprises 12 residues. Per the germline V gene, CDR1 is SNHLY and CDR2 is FYNNEI. In nucleotides, the CDR3 is TGTGCCAGCAGTGGGCAGGGGGGGAAAGCTTTCTTT. This codes for CASSGQGGKAFF. Full variable domain (remainder filled in from reference TRBV2 and TRBJ1-1): EPEVTQTPSHQVTQMGQEVILRCVPISNHLYFYWYRQILGQKVEFLVSFYNNEISEKSEIFDDQFSVERPDGSNFTLKIRSTKLEDSAMYFCASSGQGGKAFFGQGTRLTVV.

The chain combines TRBV27 with TRBJ2-7; 11 positions match TRBD1. J lost 4 bases, V lost 6 bases, and 8 bases had no gene match. Germline V lookup: CDR1 MNHEY, CDR2 SMNVEV (reference sequence). The CDR3 spans 15 residues. CDR3 in amino acids: CASSLGGQGVYEQYF. The CDR3 DNA reads as TGTGCCAGCAGCCTAGGGGGACAGGGGGTTTACGAGCAGTACTTC.

This clonotype was seen a handful of times. This chain links TRBV7-9 with TRBJ2-7; 13 bases line up with TRBD2. Germline trimming cut 5 bases from V and 0 bases from J; bases unmatched to any gene: 4. Per germline, CDR1 SEHNR and CDR2 FQNEAQ (reference sequence). This CDR3 is built from 16 residues. The DNA for the CDR3 is TGTGCCAGCAGCCCGGGACTAGCGGGATCCTCCTACGAGCAGTACTTC. This gives the protein CASSPGLAGSSYEQYF. The full variable domain, with the rest looked up from reference TRBV7-9 and TRBJ2-7, is DTGVSQNPRHKITKRGQNVTFRCDPISEHNRLYWYRQTLGQGPEFLTYFQNEAQLEKSRLLSDRFSAERPKGSFSTLEIQRTEQGDSAMYLCASSPGLAGSSYEQYFGPGTRLTVT.

V usage is TRBV5-1 and J usage is TRBJ2-2, with 7 bases identical to TRBD2. The V gene's germline CDR1 is SGHRS and CDR2 YFSETQ. Unmatched junction bases numbered 9, after V lost 7 bases and J lost 3 bases. The CDR3 is made up of 15 amino acids. The DNA for the CDR3 is TGCGCCAGCTCCTCCCAGGGAGGGTACACCGGGGAGCTGTTTTTT. Translated: CASSSQGGYTGELFF.

V usage is TRBV20-1 and J usage is TRBJ2-1; D ambiguous. V was pared by 6 bases and J by 9 bases, with 12 bases between. CDR1 DFQATT and CDR2 SNEGSKA come from the germline V gene (reference sequence). The CDR3 is 11 amino acids. The CDR3 is CSALRSPEQFF. DNA for the CDR3: TGCAGTGCCCTGAGGTCACCTGAGCAGTTCTTC.

In its sample, this clonotype was seen a few times. The rearrangement joins TRBV11-2 to TRBJ1-1; D unresolved. Germline V CDR1 and CDR2: SGHAT, FQNNGV. Trimming stripped 2 bases from V and 1 base from J, with 8 bases between. This CDR3 region has 14 residues. CDR3 DNA sequence: TGTGCCAGCAGCTTAAAGAACCAGAACACTGAAGCTTTCTTT. Residues: CASSLKNQNTEAFF.

The sample holds many counts of this clonotype. DNA for the CDR3: TGCAGCGGGGGACATACCCAAGAGACCCAGTACTTC. Protein: CSGGHTQETQYF. This chain joins TRBV29-1 and TRBJ2-5, with D possibly being TRBD1 (6 bases). The ends were cut back, 7 bases at V and 1 base at J, with 10 bases in the middle. Germline V gene sequence: CDR1 SQVTM, CDR2 ANQGSEA. The CDR3 consists of 12 residues.

The chain uses TRBV6-5 and TRBJ2-5, with D possibly TRBD1 on 6 matching bases. The CDR3 covers 14 residues. Germline assignment: CDR1 MNHEY and CDR2 SVGAGI. V lost 6 bases to trimming and J lost 4 bases, with 15 bases between them. The CDR3 reads CASSLLTGRETQYF. DNA of the CDR3: TGTGCCAGCAGCCTCCTCACAGGGAGAGAGACCCAGTACTTC.

This clonotype was picked up many times. The J gene is TRBJ2-1, the V gene TRBV5-1; a weak D match, TRBD1 (6 bases). The V gene's germline CDR1 is SGHRS and CDR2 YFSETQ. This CDR3 is built from 16 residues. V was shortened by 0 bases and J by 5 bases, with 15 bases between the two germline ends. DNA of the CDR3: TGCGCCAGCAGCTTGGCCCCAGGGGACGCAAACAATGAGCAGTTCTTC. Translated, it gives CASSLAPGDANNEQFF.

This clonotype was counted a few times. V usage is TRBV7-9 and J usage is TRBJ2-1; 12 positions agree with TRBD2. CDR1 SEHNR and CDR2 FQNEAQ come from the germline V gene (reference sequence). J lost 3 bases, V lost 2 bases, and 8 bases had no gene match. The CDR3 sequence is 18 residues long. CDR3 residues: CASSLRELAGGNYNEQFF. CDR3 nucleotides: TGTGCCAGCAGCTTACGGGAACTAGCGGGAGGTAACTACAATGAGCAGTTCTTC.

Only a few counts were recorded for this clonotype. The chain has TRBV20-1 and TRBJ2-5, with D unclear. The V end lost 6 bases, the J end lost 5 bases, and 19 bases lay between the germline ends. The CDR3 is 14 amino acids. Germline values: CDR1 DFQATT, CDR2 SNEGSKA (reference sequence). The CDR3 here is CSALERRAAETQYF. The CDR3 region has the DNA TGCAGTGCCCTTGAGAGAAGGGCGGCGGAGACCCAGTACTTC.

The chain uses TRBV3-1 and TRBJ1-5, with a possible D match to TRBD1 (6 bases). The CDR3 contains 13 residues. V lost 1 base and J lost 6, with 7 bases in between. Germline V gene sequence: CDR1 LGHDT, CDR2 YNNKEL (reference sequence). CDR3 nucleotides: TGTGCCAGCAGCCAAGTACAGGGTCAGCCCCAGCATTTT. Protein: CASSQVQGQPQHF.

This clonotype has just a few counts. Here the CDR3 reads CASSLTSGLLAKNIQYF. In DNA form, the CDR3 reads TGTGCCAGCAGCCTAACTAGCGGTCTACTAGCCAAAAACATTCAGTACTTC. This chain connects TRBV7-2 to TRBJ2-4; TRBD2 aligns across 8 bases. This CDR3 has 17 amino acids. Germline lookup yields CDR1 SGHTA and CDR2 FQGNSA. Trimming took 5 bases from V and 0 from J; bases not matched to a gene: 9.

This clonotype has just a few counts. The rearrangement links TRBV5-1 to TRBJ1-2, with D uncertain. This CDR3 is built from 14 residues. V lost 0 bases and J lost 7, with 13 bases in between. CDR1 SGHRS and CDR2 YFSETQ come from the germline V gene. CDR3 protein: CASSLDGKEGGYTF. Here the CDR3 DNA reads TGCGCCAGCAGCTTGGACGGGAAAGAAGGTGGCTACACCTTC.

This clonotype was counted at least ten times. The chain recombines TRBV27 with TRBJ2-5; D remains ambiguous. Germline V lookup: CDR1 MNHEY, CDR2 SMNVEV (reference sequence). This CDR3 comprises 14 residues. V lost 4 bases and J lost 1, with 10 bases in between. CDR3 sequence: CASSSWGFQETQYF. CDR3 coding DNA: TGTGCCAGCAGTTCTTGGGGATTCCAAGAGACCCAGTACTTC.

The table lists this clonotype with a few counts. J is TRBJ1-6 and V is TRBV12-3 or TRBV12-4, with D perhaps matching TRBD1 (6 bases). This CDR3 has 14 amino acids. V lost 3 bases, J lost 9 bases, and 12 bases lay in between. The CDR3 coding sequence is TGTGCCAGCAGTTTGGGTACAGGGACTTCACCCCTCCACTTT. This codes for CASSLGTGTSPLHF.

CDR3 in DNA: TGTGCCAGCGCCCGACAGGGTGGAGACATTCAGTACTTC. As protein: CASARQGGDIQYF. The chain carries TRBV11-3 and TRBJ2-4, with 7 bases fitting TRBD1. Germline trimming cut 8 bases from V and 8 bases from J; bases unmatched to any gene: 9. CDR1 SGHNT and CDR2 YENEEA come from the germline V gene. The CDR3 has 13 residues.

The chain combines TRBV7-3 with TRBJ2-1; 11 bases match TRBD2. Germline CDR1 SGHTA, CDR2 FQGTGA. The V and J ends lost 4 bases and 3 bases, in that order; junction bases with no gene match: 8. The CDR3 is 17 residues long. The CDR3 region has the DNA TGTGCCAGCAGCTCCACCGCCGGGACTAGCGGCTACAATGAGCAGTTCTTC. The encoded protein is CASSSTAGTSGYNEQFF.

This clonotype was found a few times. V gene TRBV10-3 combines with J gene TRBJ1-6, with 7 bases identical to TRBD1. The CDR3 is 14 amino acids. The germline V gene has CDR1 ENHRY and CDR2 SYGVKD. V was clipped by 6 bases and J by 5 bases; unmatched bases: 4. This CDR3 is CAISKGADNSPLHF. The CDR3 bases are TGTGCCATCAGCAAGGGGGCGGATAATTCACCCCTCCACTTT.

This clonotype was found a few times. The genes are TRBV7-9 and TRBJ1-3; perhaps TRBD1 as D (5 bases). The CDR3 sequence is 15 residues long. CDR1 and CDR2 from the germline V gene are SEHNR and FQNEAQ (reference sequence). The germline V and J ends were trimmed by 5 bases and 0 bases, with 11 bases remaining between them. The CDR3 DNA reads TGTGCCAGCAGCCCGCCCGGGGCCTCTGGAAACACCATATATTTT. Translation: CASSPPGASGNTIYF.

This rearrangement joins TRBV7-9 to TRBJ2-6; D might be TRBD1 (6 bases). CDR1 and CDR2 from the germline V gene are SEHNR and FQNEAQ (reference sequence). V lost 5 bases and J 0 bases, leaving 14 bases between the germline ends. This CDR3 is 17 amino acids long. CDR3 nucleotides: TGTGCCAGCAGCAGGACAGTTATGAGCTCTGGGGCCAACGTCCTGACTTTC. It translates to CASSRTVMSSGANVLTF.

In this sample, this clonotype turned up many times. The chain employs TRBV7-9 and TRBJ2-2; D is possibly TRBD1 or TRBD2 (5 bases each). Germline-derived CDR1 and CDR2 are SEHNR and FQNEAQ (reference sequence). This CDR3 contains 13 residues. Trimming took 5 bases from V and 5 from J, leaving 9 bases between them. The CDR3 spells CASSVGETGELFF. CDR3 DNA sequence: TGTGCCAGCAGCGTAGGGGAGACCGGGGAGCTGTTTTTT.

This clonotype was detected a few times. The rearrangement joins TRBV6-5 to TRBJ1-4; a possible D gene is TRBD1 (6 bases). CDR1 and CDR2 from the germline V gene are MNHEY and SVGAGI. V was shortened by 7 bases and J by 0 bases, with 12 bases between the two germline ends. CDR3 length: 15 residues. The CDR3 is CASNDRPATNEKLFF. The CDR3 bases are TGTGCCAGCAACGACAGGCCTGCAACTAATGAAAAACTGTTTTTT.

This clonotype was picked up a small number of times. The V gene is TRBV28, the J gene TRBJ2-4, with TRBD2 matching 10 bases. Germline V CDR1 and CDR2: MDHEN, SYDVKM. Germline trimming cut 5 bases from V and 9 bases from J; bases unmatched to any gene: 4. The CDR3 has 13 residues. Here the CDR3 reads CASSLAGEVIQYF. In nucleotides, the CDR3 is TGTGCCAGCAGTCTAGCGGGAGAGGTCATTCAGTACTTC.

The chain carries TRBV28 and TRBJ2-7; 9 positions agree with TRBD1. This CDR3 region has 15 residues. V lost 6 bases, J lost 2 bases, and 8 bases stayed unmatched. Germline V lookup: CDR1 MDHEN, CDR2 SYDVKM. The CDR3: CASRRQGVSTYEQYF. For the CDR3, the DNA is TGTGCCAGCAGGAGACAGGGGGTCTCCACCTACGAGCAGTACTTC.

The chain is built from TRBV10-3 and TRBJ2-5, with D perhaps matching TRBD2 (7 bases). The CDR3 loop spans 15 amino acids. Germline CDR1 reads ENHRY; CDR2 reads SYGVKD. V was pared by 5 bases and J by 2 bases, with 15 bases between. For the CDR3, the DNA is TGTGCCATCAGTCCAGGACTAGGGGGGCAAGAGACCCAGTACTTC. Protein: CAISPGLGGQETQYF.

This clonotype was detected many times. The genes are TRBV28 and TRBJ2-5, with TRBD2 identical over 9 bases. There are 17 residues in the CDR3. Germline V lookup: CDR1 MDHEN, CDR2 SYDVKM. With V trimmed by 9 bases and J by 4 bases, 18 bases remained unmatched. CDR3 nucleotide sequence: TGTGCCAGTAACCTATCTGCGGGAGGGCCAATAGGAGAGACCCAGTACTTC. Its protein product is CASNLSAGGPIGETQYF. The whole variable domain, filled in from reference TRBV28 and TRBJ2-5, reads DVKVTQSSRYLVKRTGEKVFLECVQDMDHENMFWYRQDPGLGLRLIYFSYDVKMKEKGDIPEGYSVSREKKERFSLILESASTNQTSMYLCASNLSAGGPIGETQYFGPGTRLLVL.

This chain uses TRBV12-3 or TRBV12-4 with TRBJ1-4; 7 bases map to TRBD1. The CDR3 runs 14 residues. V lost 3 bases and J lost 8; bases outside the gene matches: 6. CDR3 in amino acids: CASSFHGTDEKLFF. CDR3 nucleotide sequence: TGTGCCAGCAGTTTCCACGGGACAGACGAAAAACTGTTTTTT.

The V and J genes are TRBV4-2 and TRBJ1-6; 8 bases are shared with TRBD1. The ends lost 0 bases at V and 9 bases at J; junction bases unmatched: 4. This CDR3 spans 15 amino acids. Germline CDR1 and CDR2: LGHNA and YNFKEQ. CDR3 region: CASSQDDRGSSPLHF. The CDR3 DNA is TGTGCCAGCAGCCAAGATGACAGGGGAAGTTCACCCCTCCACTTT.

The chain has TRBV21-1 and TRBJ2-3. TRBV21-1 is classified as a pseudogene. The CDR3 extends over 10 amino acids. The CDR3 loop reads CASSDLRTAF. CDR3 nucleotides: TGTGCCAGCTCCGACTTACGCACAGCTTTT.

In its sample, this clonotype was seen many times. J is TRBJ2-1 and V is TRBV20-1; D is possibly TRBD1 or TRBD2 (7 bases each). The V end was cut by 6 bases, the J end by 1 base, with 22 bases between. This CDR3 contains 17 residues. Germline CDR1 is DFQATT and CDR2 is SNEGSKA (reference sequence). The DNA for the CDR3 is TGCAGTGCCCACCGAATACAGGGGCGGGGGTCCTACAATGAGCAGTTCTTC. Encoded protein: CSAHRIQGRGSYNEQFF.

The chain carries TRBV12-3 or TRBV12-4 and TRBJ2-5; 8 bases align to TRBD1. The CDR3 extends over 13 amino acids. Unmatched junction bases numbered 9, after V lost 9 bases and J lost 6 bases. The CDR3 loop reads CASTTGVQKTQYF. The CDR3 region has the DNA TGTGCCAGTACGACAGGGGTACAGAAGACCCAGTACTTC.